This TCR beta chain was found in a study of neoadjuvant anti-PD-1 for oral cavity cancer. Study-wide results and caveats: Non-responders to neoadjuvant nivolumab had significantly more clonal PBMC T cells than responders.

Germline V gene sequence: CDR1 SGHTS, CDR2 YDEGEE. Trimming pared 2 bases from V and 3 bases from J, leaving 12 bases between. The CDR3 runs to 14 residues. Notes on this clone: Its target is unknown.

Time point given: after neoadjuvant nivolumab, at surgical resection. TCRdb's table, derived via immunoSEQ multiplex PCR, lists solely in-frame clones and lacks some. The table includes under 15,000 clones, less than 80% detected once. The clonotype comes from a person aged 35 to 85 with oral cavity squamous cell carcinoma. Sequenced material: PBMCs, taken after nivolumab (anti-PD-1) treatment. The J gene is TRBJ2-7, the V gene TRBV5-8; D is tentatively TRBD1 or TRBD2 (5 bases each). The CDR3 sequence: CASSLWGRNYEQYF. Here the CDR3 DNA reads TGTGCCAGCAGCTTATGGGGACGGAACTACGAGCAGTACTTC.